This T cell receptor (beta chain) was identified in a study of T cells expressing NK-cell markers. Across the study: It was sorted CD3+CD56+NKG2C+, CD3+CD56+NKG2C- and CD3+CD56-NKG2C+ T cells that supplied the TCR beta repertoires. With respect to HCMV, seven of the eight sequenced donors were seropositive, and one was seronegative.

Following a re-call of the 5' RACE reads, TCRdb has one entry per CDR3 protein and lacks DNA. The sample is made up of about 300,000 distinct CDR3 sequences, and the top ten hold more than 3.5% of it. The study's findings and limits: Uncertainty persisted over the HCMV specificity of expanded NKG2C+ T cell clones. Dominant NKG2C+ clonotype frequencies of roughly 1.0-7.0% of CD8+ T cells were measured in over five donors.

Remarks on this clonotype: Its antigen is as yet unknown.

The TCR originated in a woman aged 18-70 years in good health. Input material: blood T cells: a sorted CD56 or NKG2C T cell subset, CD4+ or CD8+ T cells, or bulk PBMC T cells (not recorded which).

The CDR3 spells CASSYSFGDWARGRSYNEQFF. The chain couples TRBV6-2 or TRBV6-3 to TRBJ2-1; TCRdb indicates TRBD2, and absent DNA this call remains unverified. Looked up from germline, CDR1 is MNHEY and CDR2 is SVGEGT. The CDR3 totals 21 residues.